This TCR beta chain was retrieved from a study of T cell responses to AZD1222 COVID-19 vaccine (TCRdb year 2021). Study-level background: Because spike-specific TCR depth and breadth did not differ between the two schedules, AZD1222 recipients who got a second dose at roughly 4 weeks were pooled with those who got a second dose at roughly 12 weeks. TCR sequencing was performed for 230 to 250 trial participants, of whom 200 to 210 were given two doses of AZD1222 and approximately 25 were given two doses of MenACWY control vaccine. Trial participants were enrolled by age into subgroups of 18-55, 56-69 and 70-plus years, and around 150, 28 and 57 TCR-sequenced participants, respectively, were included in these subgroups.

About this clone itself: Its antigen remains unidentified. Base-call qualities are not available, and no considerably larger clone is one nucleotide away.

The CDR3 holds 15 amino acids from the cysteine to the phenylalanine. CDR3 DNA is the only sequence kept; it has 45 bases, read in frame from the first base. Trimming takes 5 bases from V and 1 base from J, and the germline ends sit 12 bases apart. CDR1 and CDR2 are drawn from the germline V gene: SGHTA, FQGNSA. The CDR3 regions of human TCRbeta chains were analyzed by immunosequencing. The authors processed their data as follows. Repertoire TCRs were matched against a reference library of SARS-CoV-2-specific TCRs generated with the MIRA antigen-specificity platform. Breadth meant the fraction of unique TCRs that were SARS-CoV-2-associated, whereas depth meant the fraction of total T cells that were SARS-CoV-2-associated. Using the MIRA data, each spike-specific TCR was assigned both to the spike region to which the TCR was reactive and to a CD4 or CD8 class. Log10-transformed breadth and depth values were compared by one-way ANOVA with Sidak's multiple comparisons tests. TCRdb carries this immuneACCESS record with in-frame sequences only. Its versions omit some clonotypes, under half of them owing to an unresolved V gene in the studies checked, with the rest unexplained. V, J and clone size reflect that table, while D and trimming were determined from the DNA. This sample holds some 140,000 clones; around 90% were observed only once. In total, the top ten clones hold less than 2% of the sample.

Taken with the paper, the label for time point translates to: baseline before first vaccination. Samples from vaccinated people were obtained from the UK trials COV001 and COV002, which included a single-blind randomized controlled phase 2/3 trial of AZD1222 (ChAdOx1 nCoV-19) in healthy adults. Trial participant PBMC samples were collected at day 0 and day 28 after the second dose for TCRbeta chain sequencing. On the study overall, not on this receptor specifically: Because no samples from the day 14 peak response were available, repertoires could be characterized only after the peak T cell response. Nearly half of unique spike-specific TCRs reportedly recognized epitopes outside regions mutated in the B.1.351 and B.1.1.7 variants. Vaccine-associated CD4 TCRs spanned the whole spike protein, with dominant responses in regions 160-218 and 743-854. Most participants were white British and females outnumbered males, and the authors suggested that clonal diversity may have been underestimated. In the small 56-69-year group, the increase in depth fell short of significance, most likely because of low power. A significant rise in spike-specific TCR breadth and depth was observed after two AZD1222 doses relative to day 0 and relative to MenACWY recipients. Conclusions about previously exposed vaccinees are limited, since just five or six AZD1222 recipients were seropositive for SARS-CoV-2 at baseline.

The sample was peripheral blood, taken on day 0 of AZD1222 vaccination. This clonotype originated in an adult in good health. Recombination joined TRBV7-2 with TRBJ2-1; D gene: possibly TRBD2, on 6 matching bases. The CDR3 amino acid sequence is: CASSLGLASYNEQFF. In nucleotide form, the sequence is TGTGCCAGCAGCCTGGGACTCGCATCCTACAATGAGCAGTTCTTC.